The 25 T cell receptor beta chains listed next were all sequenced from one sample in a study of blood T cell repertoires in COVID-19. Profiled with immunoSEQ multiplex PCR; TCRdb holds only in-frame clones, not every one. Of more than 110,000 clones listed, 84% are singletons. The sample was peripheral blood. These receptors came from a human donor in a cohort sampled during active COVID-19.

The gene calls are TRBV5-1 and TRBJ2-3, with TRBD1 matching over 10 bases. This CDR3 is built from 16 residues. Per the germline V gene, CDR1 is SGHRS and CDR2 is YFSETQ. J was trimmed by 5 bases and V by 7 bases; bases with no gene match: 13. CDR3 amino acids: CASGPRQGADIDTQYF. CDR3 nucleotide sequence: TGCGCCAGCGGACCTAGACAGGGGGCAGATATAGATACGCAGTATTTT.

This clone has a single count. V usage is TRBV5-5 and J usage is TRBJ1-5; 9 bases map to TRBD1. The CDR3 runs to 14 residues. The germline V gene has CDR1 SGHKS and CDR2 YYEKEE (reference sequence). Trimming at V came to 3 bases and at J to 6 bases, leaving 4 bases not matched to a gene. This CDR3 is CASSWDRAGQPQHF. The CDR3 DNA sequence: TGTGCCAGCAGCTGGGACAGGGCCGGTCAGCCCCAGCATTTT.

The chain is built from TRBV7-3 and TRBJ2-3; 9 bases match TRBD2. Germline values: CDR1 SGHTA, CDR2 FQGTGA. V trimming: 1 base; J trimming: 5 bases; junction bases outside the gene matches: 7. There are 16 residues in the CDR3. The CDR3 reads CASSLRQRGAGDTQYF. The CDR3 DNA reads as TGTGCCAGCAGCTTAAGGCAGCGGGGGGCTGGAGATACGCAGTATTTT.

This clone has only one observation. The chain combines TRBV7-2 with TRBJ2-1; 7 bases map to TRBD1. Germline V gene data show CDR1 as SGHTA and CDR2 as FQGNSA. J was trimmed by 0 bases and V by 4 bases; bases with no gene match: 3. The CDR3 has 15 residues. The CDR3 bases are TGTGCCAGCAGCTCCCGGGACAGCTCCTACAATGAGCAGTTCTTC. It translates to CASSSRDSSYNEQFF.

The rearrangement links TRBV6-4 to TRBJ2-1; perhaps TRBD2 as D (6 bases). Germline loops: CDR1 MRHNA, CDR2 SNTAGT. The CDR3 length is 14 residues. V lost 9 bases, J lost 0 bases, and 12 bases lay in between. The CDR3 protein is CASSRESSYNEQFF. The CDR3 coding sequence is TGTGCCAGTTCCCGGGAGAGCTCCTACAATGAGCAGTTCTTC.

This chain connects TRBV5-1 to TRBJ2-1, with 10 positions matching TRBD2. Germline V gives CDR1 SGHRS, CDR2 YFSETQ. The CDR3 consists of 15 residues. V lost 4 bases to trimming and J lost 8 bases; unmatched junction nucleotides: 9. In DNA form, the CDR3 reads TGCGCCAGCAGCCCGCTAGCGGGGGTAGTCGATGAGCAGTTCTTC. It specifies CASSPLAGVVDEQFF.

The V gene is TRBV3-1 (or the pseudogene TRBV3-2), the J gene TRBJ2-7, with TRBD2 as a possible D gene (5 bases). Germline loops: CDR1 LGHDT, CDR2 YNNKEL (reference sequence). V lost 4 bases to trimming and J lost 0 bases, with 10 bases between them. The CDR3 is made up of 14 amino acids. CDR3 amino acids: CASSPGSSSYEQYF. The CDR3 coding sequence is TGTGCCAGCAGCCCGGGGTCGAGCTCCTACGAGCAGTACTTC.

This clone was counted a single time. V gene TRBV7-9 combines with J gene TRBJ1-5; 12 bases map to TRBD1. There are 15 residues in the CDR3. Per the germline V gene, CDR1 is SEHNR and CDR2 is FQNEAQ (reference sequence). With 3 bases clipped from V and 6 bases from J, the junction kept 3 bases outside the gene matches. CDR3 protein: CASSLGTGGGQPQHF. The CDR3, as DNA: TGTGCCAGCAGCTTGGGGACAGGGGGCGGTCAGCCCCAGCATTTT.

The chain couples TRBV9 to TRBJ2-5; TRBD2 aligns across 10 bases. J was trimmed by 5 bases and V by 2 bases; bases with no gene match: 6. Per germline, CDR1 SGDLS and CDR2 YYNGEE. This CDR3 has 15 residues. CDR3 in amino acids: CASSVERGGWETQYF. In DNA form, the CDR3 reads TGTGCCAGCAGCGTCGAGCGGGGGGGCTGGGAGACCCAGTACTTC.

V usage is TRBV19 and J usage is TRBJ2-3, with TRBD1 matching 7 bases. Germline CDR1 reads LNHDA; CDR2 reads SQIVND (reference sequence). CDR3 length equals 15 residues. J gave up 2 bases and V 7 bases, and 9 bases lay outside the gene matches. The CDR3 region is CASNKGTEDTDTQYF. CDR3 DNA sequence: TGTGCCAGTAACAAAGGGACAGAAGACACAGATACGCAGTATTTT.

This chain connects TRBV2 to TRBJ1-4, with 9 bases fitting TRBD1. The CDR3 length is 17 residues. CDR1 and CDR2 (germline): SNHLY, FYNNEI. V trimming: 1 base; J trimming: 4 bases; junction bases outside the gene matches: 7. This chain's CDR3 is CASSEGGQGRGNEKLFF. CDR3 coding DNA: TGTGCCAGCAGTGAAGGTGGACAGGGGCGAGGTAATGAAAAACTGTTTTTT.

V is TRBV4-1 and J is TRBJ1-2; a weak D match, TRBD1 (6 bases). Trimming took 0 bases from V and 2 from J, leaving 19 bases between them. The CDR3 consists of 18 residues. Germline V gene sequence: CDR1 MGHRA, CDR2 YSYEKL. For the CDR3, the DNA is TGCGCCAGCAGCCAAGATAAAGGTCTGCGGGGGGCGAACTATGGCTACACCTTC. It encodes CASSQDKGLRGANYGYTF.

The J gene is TRBJ1-6, the V gene TRBV3-1 (or the pseudogene TRBV3-2); a possible D gene is TRBD1 (5 bases). This CDR3 is 17 amino acids long. Germline V lookup: CDR1 LGHDT, CDR2 YNNKEL (reference sequence). The V end lost 4 bases, the J end lost 7 bases, and 20 bases lay between the germline ends. The CDR3 here is CASSRYGVGGVNSPLHF. DNA of the CDR3: TGTGCCAGCAGCCGCTATGGAGTTGGAGGGGTCAATTCACCCCTCCACTTT.

Comments on this clone: The sample contains more than one DNA sequence encoding this CDR3. The chain combines TRBV7-9 with TRBJ2-7; D perhaps matches TRBD2 (6 bases). This CDR3 is 14 amino acids long. The germline V gene has CDR1 SEHNR and CDR2 FQNEAQ (reference sequence). V dropped 3 bases and J dropped 0 bases, with 9 bases sitting between them. For the CDR3, the DNA is TGTGCCAGCAGCTTTGGGGGACTCTCCTACGAGCAGTACTTC. Translation: CASSFGGLSYEQYF.

This clone occurred once. This chain joins TRBV7-2 and TRBJ1-1, with 7 bases identical to TRBD1. The V segment lost 5 bases and the J segment 0 bases; nucleotides outside the gene matches: 9. The CDR3 is 16 amino acids. Germline CDR1 SGHTA, CDR2 FQGNSA. CDR3 region: CASSPEGTVMNTEAFF. CDR3 sequence (DNA): TGTGCCAGCAGCCCAGAGGGGACAGTCATGAACACTGAAGCTTTCTTT.

The CDR3 here is CASSYPGTGDSGANVLTF. In DNA form, the CDR3 reads TGTGCCAGCAGCTACCCCGGGACAGGAGACTCTGGGGCCAACGTCCTGACTTTC. The rearrangement joins TRBV5-5 to TRBJ2-6; TRBD1 matches 8 bases. CDR1 and CDR2 from the germline V gene are SGHKS and YYEKEE (reference sequence). V shed 3 bases, J shed 0 bases, and the junction held 8 bases outside the gene matches. This CDR3 contains 18 residues.

This clone appeared once. The chain carries TRBV7-9 and TRBJ1-5; no definite D call. The V gene's germline CDR1 is SEHNR and CDR2 FQNEAQ (reference sequence). The CDR3 is 14 amino acids. V lost 2 bases and J lost 5, with 10 bases in between. CDR3 residues: CASSLMGGDQPQHF. The CDR3 DNA sequence: TGTGCCAGCAGCTTAATGGGAGGAGATCAGCCCCAGCATTTT.

This clone was observed a single time. This chain connects TRBV7-2 to TRBJ2-5; TRBD2 might be the D (5 bases). The germline V gene encodes CDR1 SGHTA and CDR2 FQGNSA. The CDR3 contains 11 residues. The V and J ends lost 5 bases and 7 bases respectively, with 8 bases between them. CDR3 DNA: TGTGCCAGCAGCCCCGGACTGACCCAGTACTTC. Protein sequence: CASSPGLTQYF.

The V and J genes are TRBV10-3 and TRBJ2-7; D is possibly TRBD2 (5 bases). V lost 3 bases and J lost 0, with 12 bases in between. Germline CDR1 is ENHRY and CDR2 is SYGVKD. The CDR3 spans 15 residues. CDR3 residues: CAISDGRDSSYEQYF. The CDR3 region has the DNA TGTGCCATCAGTGACGGCCGGGATAGCTCCTACGAGCAGTACTTC.

The V call is TRBV27, the J call TRBJ1-5; D is uncertain. Germline CDR1 MNHEY, CDR2 SMNVEV (reference sequence). Deletions cut 2 bases from V and 15 bases from J, with 17 bases between. CDR3 length: 13 residues. This CDR3 is CASSLRLRAGRHF. CDR3 DNA: TGTGCCAGCAGTTTACGGCTACGAGCAGGCAGGCATTTT.

The chain recombines TRBV12-3 or TRBV12-4 with TRBJ2-3; D gene unclear. The CDR3 runs 13 residues. V was trimmed by 4 bases and J by 1 base, leaving 6 bases between them. This CDR3 reads CASSWQGTDTQYF. CDR3 nucleotide sequence: TGTGCCAGCAGTTGGCAGGGCACAGATACGCAGTATTTT.

The rearrangement uses TRBV3-1 (or the pseudogene TRBV3-2) and TRBJ1-2, with D perhaps matching TRBD1 (6 bases). The ends were cut back, 4 bases at V and 8 bases at J, with 14 bases in the middle. From germline, CDR1 is LGHDT and CDR2 YNNKEL (reference sequence). The CDR3 is 13 amino acids. CDR3 region: CASSPRGPSGYTF. As DNA, the CDR3 is TGTGCCAGCAGCCCCAGGGGTCCATCGGGCTACACCTTC.

The genes are TRBV6-5 and TRBJ2-7; TRBD2 matches at 10 bases. The CDR3 totals 16 residues. The V segment lost 2 bases and the J segment 7 bases; nucleotides outside the gene matches: 11. CDR1 and CDR2 (germline): MNHEY, SVGAGI. In DNA, the CDR3 is TGTGCCAGCAGTTACCCCCTCGAAGCGGGGGGGAGGGAGCAGTACTTC. Translating gives CASSYPLEAGGREQYF.

This clone appeared a few times. The V call is TRBV19, the J call TRBJ2-5; 13 bases are a match to TRBD2. There are 17 residues in the CDR3. The J segment lost 1 base and the V segment lost 7 bases, leaving 9 bases of the junction unmatched. CDR1 LNHDA and CDR2 SQIVND come from the germline V gene (reference sequence). The CDR3 here is CASMKTGTSGAQETQYF. In nucleotides, the CDR3 is TGTGCCAGTATGAAAACCGGGACTAGCGGGGCCCAAGAGACCCAGTACTTC.

This clone appeared once. The chain combines TRBV5-1 with TRBJ2-1, with 9 bases matching TRBD1. Trimming removed 4 bases from V and 3 bases from J; junction bases left unmatched: 11. The CDR3 is 17 residues long. Germline V gene lookup returns CDR1 SGHRS and CDR2 YFSETQ. The CDR3, as DNA: TGCGCCAGCAGCGGACTTTGGGGACAGGGCTTCTACAATGAGCAGTTCTTC. It translates to CASSGLWGQGFYNEQFF.